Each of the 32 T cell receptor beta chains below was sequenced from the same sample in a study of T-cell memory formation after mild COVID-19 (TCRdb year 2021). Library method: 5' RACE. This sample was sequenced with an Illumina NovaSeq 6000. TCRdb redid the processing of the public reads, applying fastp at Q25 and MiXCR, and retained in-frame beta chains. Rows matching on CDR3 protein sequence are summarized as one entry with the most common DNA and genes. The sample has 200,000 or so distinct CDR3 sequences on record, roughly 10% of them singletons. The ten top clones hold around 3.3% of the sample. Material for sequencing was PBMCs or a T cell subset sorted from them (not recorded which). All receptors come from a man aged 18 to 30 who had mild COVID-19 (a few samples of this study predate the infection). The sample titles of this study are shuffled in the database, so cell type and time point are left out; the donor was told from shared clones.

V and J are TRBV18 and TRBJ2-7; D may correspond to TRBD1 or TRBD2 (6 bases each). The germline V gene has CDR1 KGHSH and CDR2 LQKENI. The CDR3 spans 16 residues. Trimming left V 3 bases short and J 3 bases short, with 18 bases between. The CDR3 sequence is CASSPYGGRGGYEQYV. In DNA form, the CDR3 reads TGTGCCAGCTCACCGTACGGCGGCAGGGGAGGCTACGAGCAGTACGTC.

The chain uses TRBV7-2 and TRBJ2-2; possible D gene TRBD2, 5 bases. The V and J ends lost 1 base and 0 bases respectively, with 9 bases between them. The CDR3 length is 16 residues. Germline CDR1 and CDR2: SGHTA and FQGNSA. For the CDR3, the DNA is TGTGCCAGCAGCTTAGAGCCGGGGTCGAACACCGGGGAGCTGTTTTTT. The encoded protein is CASSLEPGSNTGELFF. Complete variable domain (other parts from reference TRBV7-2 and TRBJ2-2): GAGVSQSPSNKVTEKGKDVELRCDPISGHTALYWYRQSLGQGLEFLIYFQGNSAPDKSGLPSDRFSAERTGGSVSTLTIQRTQQEDSAVYLCASSLEPGSNTGELFFGEGSRLTVL.

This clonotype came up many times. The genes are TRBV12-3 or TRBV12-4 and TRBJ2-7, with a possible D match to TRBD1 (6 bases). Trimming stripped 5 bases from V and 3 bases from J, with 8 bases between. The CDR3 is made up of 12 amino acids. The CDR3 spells CASSQQGYEQYF. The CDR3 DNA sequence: TGTGCCAGCAGTCAACAGGGCTACGAGCAGTACTTC.

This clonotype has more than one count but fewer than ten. CDR3 DNA sequence: TGTGCCAGCAGCGCGTTCCAAGAGACCCAGTACTTC. Its translation is CASSAFQETQYF. The chain recombines TRBV11-2 with TRBJ2-5, with D unclear. Trimming took 5 bases from V and 1 from J, leaving 5 bases between them. The CDR3 sequence is 12 residues long. Germline CDR1 SGHAT, CDR2 FQNNGV. The variable domain in full, completed from reference TRBV11-2 and TRBJ2-5, reads EAGVAQSPRYKIIEKRQSVAFWCNPISGHATLYWYQQILGQGPKLLIQFQNNGVVDDSQLPKDRFSAERLKGVDSTLKIQPAKLEDSAVYLCASSAFQETQYFGPGTRLLVL.

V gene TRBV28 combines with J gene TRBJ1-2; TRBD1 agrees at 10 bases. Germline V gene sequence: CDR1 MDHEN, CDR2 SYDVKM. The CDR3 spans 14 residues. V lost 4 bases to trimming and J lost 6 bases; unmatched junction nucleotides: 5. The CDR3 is CASSSPGTGDGYTF. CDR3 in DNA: TGTGCCAGCAGTTCCCCCGGGACAGGGGATGGCTACACCTTC.

The CDR3 spells CASSLTGASDTQYF. The CDR3 DNA follows: TGCGCCAGCAGCTTGACAGGGGCGTCAGATACGCAGTATTTT. This chain joins TRBV5-1 and TRBJ2-3; TRBD1 aligns across 7 bases. The J segment lost 4 bases and the V segment lost 1 base, leaving 3 bases of the junction unmatched. Germline values: CDR1 SGHRS, CDR2 YFSETQ. CDR3 size: 14 residues.

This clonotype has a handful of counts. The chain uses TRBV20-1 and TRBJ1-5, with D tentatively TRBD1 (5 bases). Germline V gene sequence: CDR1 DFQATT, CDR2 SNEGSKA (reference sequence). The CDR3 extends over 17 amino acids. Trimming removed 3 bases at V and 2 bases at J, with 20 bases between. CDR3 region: CSARSGTPKGGNQPQHF. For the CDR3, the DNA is TGCAGTGCTAGGTCCGGGACCCCCAAAGGAGGCAATCAGCCCCAGCATTTT.

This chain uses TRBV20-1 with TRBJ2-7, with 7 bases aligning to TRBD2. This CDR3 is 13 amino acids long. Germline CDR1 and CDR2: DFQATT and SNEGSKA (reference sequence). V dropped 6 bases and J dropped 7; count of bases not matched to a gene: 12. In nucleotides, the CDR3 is TGCAGTGCCACCCTTGTAGGCGGGGGAGAGCAGTACTTC. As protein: CSATLVGGGEQYF.

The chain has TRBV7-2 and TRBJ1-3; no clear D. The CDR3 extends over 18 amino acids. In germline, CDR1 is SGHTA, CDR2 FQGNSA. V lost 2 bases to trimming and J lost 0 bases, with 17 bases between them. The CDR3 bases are TGTGCCAGCAGCTTAAGCTTTTCACGGCTAAGCTCTGGAAACACCATATATTTT. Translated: CASSLSFSRLSSGNTIYF.

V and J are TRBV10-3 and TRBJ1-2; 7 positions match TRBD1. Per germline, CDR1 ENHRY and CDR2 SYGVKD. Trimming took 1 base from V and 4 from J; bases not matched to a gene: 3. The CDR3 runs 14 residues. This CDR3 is CAISELQGSYGYTF. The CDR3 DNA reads TGTGCCATCAGTGAGTTACAGGGGAGCTATGGCTACACCTTC.

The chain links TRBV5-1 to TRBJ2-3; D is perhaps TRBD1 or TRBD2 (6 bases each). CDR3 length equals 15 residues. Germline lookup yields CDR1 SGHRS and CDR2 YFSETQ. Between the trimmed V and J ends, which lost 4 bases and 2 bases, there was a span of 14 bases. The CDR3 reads CASSPDRRVTDTQYF. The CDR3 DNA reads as TGCGCCAGCAGCCCCGACAGGAGGGTCACAGATACGCAGTATTTT.

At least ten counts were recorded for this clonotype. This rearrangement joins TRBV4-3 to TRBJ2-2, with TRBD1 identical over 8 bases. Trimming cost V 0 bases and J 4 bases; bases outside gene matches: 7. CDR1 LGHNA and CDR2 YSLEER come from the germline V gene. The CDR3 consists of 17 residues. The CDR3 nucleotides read TGCGCCAGCAGCCAAGATAGTCGGACAGGGAGCACCGGGGAGCTGTTTTTT. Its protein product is CASSQDSRTGSTGELFF.

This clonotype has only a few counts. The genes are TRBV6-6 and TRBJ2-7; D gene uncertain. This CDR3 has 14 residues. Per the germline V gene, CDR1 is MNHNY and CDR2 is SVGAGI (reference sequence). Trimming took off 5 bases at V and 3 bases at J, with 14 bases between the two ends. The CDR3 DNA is TGTGCCAGCAGTAACTTCAGGAGCTTCTACGAGCAGTACTTC. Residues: CASSNFRSFYEQYF.

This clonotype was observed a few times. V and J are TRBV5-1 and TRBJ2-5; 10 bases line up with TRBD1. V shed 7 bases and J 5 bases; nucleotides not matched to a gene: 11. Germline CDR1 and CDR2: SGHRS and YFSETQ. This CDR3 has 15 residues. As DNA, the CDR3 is TGCGCCAGCTCCAAACGACAGGGACAGGGGGAGACCCAGTACTTC. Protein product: CASSKRQGQGETQYF.

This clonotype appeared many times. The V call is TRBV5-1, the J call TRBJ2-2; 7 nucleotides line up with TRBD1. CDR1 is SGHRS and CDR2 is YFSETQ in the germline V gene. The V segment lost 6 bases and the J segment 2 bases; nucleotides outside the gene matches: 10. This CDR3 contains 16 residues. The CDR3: CASTSDRVINTGELFF. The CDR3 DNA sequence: TGCGCCAGCACCTCTGACAGGGTGATTAACACCGGGGAGCTGTTTTTT. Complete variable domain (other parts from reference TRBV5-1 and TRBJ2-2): KAGVTQTPRYLIKTRGQQVTLSCSPISGHRSVSWYQQTPGQGLQFLFEYFSETQRNKGNFPGRFSGRQFSNSRSEMNVSTLELGDSALYLCASTSDRVINTGELFFGEGSRLTVL.

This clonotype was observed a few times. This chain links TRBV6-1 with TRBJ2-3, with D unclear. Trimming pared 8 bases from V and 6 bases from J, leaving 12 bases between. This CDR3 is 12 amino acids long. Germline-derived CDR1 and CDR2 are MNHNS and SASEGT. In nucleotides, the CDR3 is TGTGCCAGCGATGTCATTCGGGATACGCAGTATTTT. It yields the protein CASDVIRDTQYF.

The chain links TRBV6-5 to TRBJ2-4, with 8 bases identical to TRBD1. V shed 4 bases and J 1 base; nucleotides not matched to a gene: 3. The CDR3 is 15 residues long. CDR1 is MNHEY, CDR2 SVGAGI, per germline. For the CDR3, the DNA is TGTGCCAGCAGTTCCTACAGGGGGGCCAAAAACATTCAGTACTTC. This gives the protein CASSSYRGAKNIQYF.

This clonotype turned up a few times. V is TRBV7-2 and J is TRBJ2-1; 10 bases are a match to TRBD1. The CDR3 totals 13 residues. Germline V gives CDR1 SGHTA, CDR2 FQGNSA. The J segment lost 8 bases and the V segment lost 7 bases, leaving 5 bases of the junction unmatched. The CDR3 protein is CASNWDRGDEQFF. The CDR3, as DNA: TGTGCCAGCAACTGGGACAGGGGCGATGAGCAGTTCTTC.

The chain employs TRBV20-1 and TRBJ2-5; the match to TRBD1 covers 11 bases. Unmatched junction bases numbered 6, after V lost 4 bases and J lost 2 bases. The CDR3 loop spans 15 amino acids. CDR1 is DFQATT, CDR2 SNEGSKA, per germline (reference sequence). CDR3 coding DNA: TGCAGTGCTAACCCCTGGGACAGGGGGCAAGAGACCCAGTACTTC. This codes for CSANPWDRGQETQYF.

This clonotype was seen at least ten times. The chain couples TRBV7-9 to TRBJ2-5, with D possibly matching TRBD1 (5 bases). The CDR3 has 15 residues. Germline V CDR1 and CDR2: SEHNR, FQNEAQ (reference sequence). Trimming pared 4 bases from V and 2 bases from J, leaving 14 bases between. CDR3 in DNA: TGTGCCAGCAGCTCTGGGGTACACAGGCAAGAGACCCAGTACTTC. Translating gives CASSSGVHRQETQYF.

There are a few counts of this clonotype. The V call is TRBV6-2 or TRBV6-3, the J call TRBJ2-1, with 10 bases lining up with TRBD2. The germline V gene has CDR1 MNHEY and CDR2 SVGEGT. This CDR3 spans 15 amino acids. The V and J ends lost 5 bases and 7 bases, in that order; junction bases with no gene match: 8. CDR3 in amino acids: CASSRTSGVLNEQFF. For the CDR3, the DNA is TGTGCCAGCAGTAGAACTAGCGGGGTCTTAAATGAGCAGTTCTTC.

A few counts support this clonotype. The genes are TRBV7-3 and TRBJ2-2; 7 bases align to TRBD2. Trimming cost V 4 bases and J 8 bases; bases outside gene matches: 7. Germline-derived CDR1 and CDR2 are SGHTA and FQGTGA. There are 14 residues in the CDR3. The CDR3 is CASSSSGGSGELFF. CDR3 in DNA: TGTGCCAGCAGCTCGTCGGGGGGTTCAGGGGAGCTGTTTTTT. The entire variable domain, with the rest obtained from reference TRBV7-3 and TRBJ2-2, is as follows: GAGVSQTPSNKVTEKGKYVELRCDPISGHTALYWYRQSLGQGPEFLIYFQGTGAADDSGLPNDRFFAVRPEGSVSTLKIQRTERGDSAVYLCASSSSGGSGELFFGEGSRLTVL.

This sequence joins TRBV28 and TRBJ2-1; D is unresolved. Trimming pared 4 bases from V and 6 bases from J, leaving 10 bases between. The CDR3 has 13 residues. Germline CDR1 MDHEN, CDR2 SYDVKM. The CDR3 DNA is TGTGCCAGCAGTTCCTGGGGAATCAATGAGCAGTTCTTC. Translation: CASSSWGINEQFF.

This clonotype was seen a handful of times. CDR3 nucleotides: TGTGCCAGCAGTCTCATGGGGTTGGGGGGTAGCAATCAGCCCCAGCATTTT. This codes for CASSLMGLGGSNQPQHF. The chain links TRBV2 to TRBJ1-5, with TRBD1 as a possible D gene (5 bases). Germline V gene lookup returns CDR1 SNHLY and CDR2 FYNNEI. Trimming left V 5 bases short and J 0 bases short, with 17 bases between. CDR3 length: 17 residues. The full variable domain, rest sourced from reference TRBV2 and TRBJ1-5, is EPEVTQTPSHQVTQMGQEVILRCVPISNHLYFYWYRQILGQKVEFLVSFYNNEISEKSEIFDDQFSVERPDGSNFTLKIRSTKLEDSAMYFCASSLMGLGGSNQPQHFGDGTRLSIL.

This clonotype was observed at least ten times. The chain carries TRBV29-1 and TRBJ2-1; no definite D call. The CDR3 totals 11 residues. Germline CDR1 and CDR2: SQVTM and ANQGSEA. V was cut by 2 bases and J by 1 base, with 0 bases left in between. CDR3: CSVESYNEQFF. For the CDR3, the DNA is TGCAGCGTTGAATCCTACAATGAGCAGTTCTTC.

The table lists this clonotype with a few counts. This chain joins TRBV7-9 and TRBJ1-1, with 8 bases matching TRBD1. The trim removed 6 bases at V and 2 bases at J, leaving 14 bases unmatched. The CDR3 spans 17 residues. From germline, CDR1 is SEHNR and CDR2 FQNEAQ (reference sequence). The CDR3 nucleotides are TGTGCCAGCAGGCCTCCCTTAAGGACAGGGCCCAACACTGAAGCTTTCTTT. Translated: CASRPPLRTGPNTEAFF.

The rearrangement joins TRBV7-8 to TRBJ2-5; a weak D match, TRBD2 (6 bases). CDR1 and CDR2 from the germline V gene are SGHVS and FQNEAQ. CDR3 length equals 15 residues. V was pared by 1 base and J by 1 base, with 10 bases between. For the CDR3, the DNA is TGTGCCAGCAGCTTAGGGGTTAGCGGCCAAGAGACCCAGTACTTC. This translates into CASSLGVSGQETQYF.

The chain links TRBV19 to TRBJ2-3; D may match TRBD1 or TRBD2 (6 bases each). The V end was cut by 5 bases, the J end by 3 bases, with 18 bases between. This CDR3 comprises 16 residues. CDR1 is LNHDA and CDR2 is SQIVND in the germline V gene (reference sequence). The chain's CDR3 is CASSGRDKGRTDTQYF. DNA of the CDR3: TGTGCCAGTAGTGGACGGGACAAGGGGAGGACAGATACGCAGTATTTT.

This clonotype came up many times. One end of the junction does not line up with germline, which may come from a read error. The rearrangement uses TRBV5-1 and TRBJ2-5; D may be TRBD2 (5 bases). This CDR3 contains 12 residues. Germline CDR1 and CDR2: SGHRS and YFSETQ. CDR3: CASSLARETQYF. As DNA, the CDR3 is TGTGCCAGCAGCTTAGCGAGGGAGACCCAGTACTTC.

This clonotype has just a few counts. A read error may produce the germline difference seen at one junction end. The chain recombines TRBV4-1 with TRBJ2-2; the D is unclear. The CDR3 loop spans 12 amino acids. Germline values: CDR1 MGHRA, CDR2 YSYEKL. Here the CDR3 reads CVSSQVAGELFF. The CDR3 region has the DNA TGCGTCAGCAGCCAAGTGGCCGGGGAGCTGTTTTTT.

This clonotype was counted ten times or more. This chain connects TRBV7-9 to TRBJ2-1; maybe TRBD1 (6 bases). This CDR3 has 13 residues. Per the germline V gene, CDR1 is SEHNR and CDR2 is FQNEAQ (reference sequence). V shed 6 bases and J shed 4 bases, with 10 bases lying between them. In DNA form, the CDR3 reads TGTGCCAGCAGAGGGACAATTTACAATGAGCAGTTCTTC. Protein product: CASRGTIYNEQFF.

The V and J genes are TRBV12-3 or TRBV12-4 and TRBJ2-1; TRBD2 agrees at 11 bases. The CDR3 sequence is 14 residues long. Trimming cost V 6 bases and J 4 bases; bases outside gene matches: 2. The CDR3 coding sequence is TGTGCCAGCAGAAGACTAGCGGGGTACAATGAGCAGTTCTTC. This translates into CASRRLAGYNEQFF.